This T cell receptor beta chain was profiled in a study of T cell repertoires in cytomegalovirus infection. Turning to the study itself: Evidence of both CMV infection and a matching HLA type came from public TCR beta signatures. Study-level results: CMV-specific TCR beta clonotypes restricted by HLA-C were the ones dominating the ex vivo response.

Germline V gene lookup returns CDR1 LGHDT and CDR2 YNNKEL (reference sequence). Losses at the gene ends were 3 bases for V and 4 bases for J; bases not matched to a gene: 9. This CDR3 spans 16 amino acids. This clonotype has only a few counts. Its antigen is not identified. TCRdb analysed the reads with MiXCR anew, one entry per CDR3 protein. This sample has 490,000 or so distinct CDR3 sequences; approximately 10% occur once, and the top ten carry roughly 10%. The rearrangement joins TRBV3-1 to TRBJ2-7; 10 bases are a match to TRBD1. The origin of this receptor is a human donor in good health (CMV status not recorded). Some clones in this sample may be carry-over from other donors' samples. Sequencing was done on a sample of PBMCs. CDR3 sequence: CASSQPLTGGAYEQYF. In DNA, the CDR3 is TGTGCCAGCAGCCAGCCCTTGACAGGGGGCGCATACGAGCAGTACTTC.